This TCR beta chain emerged from a study of OX40 agonist ivuxolimab in advanced cancers. About the research overall: Patients with prior anti-PD-1, anti-PD-L1 or anti-CTLA-4 therapy were eligible; approximately 40% had some. Study-wide results and limits: Some nonresponders additionally presented with little normalized T-cell clonal expansion.

After removal of 4 bases from V and 4 bases from J, the junction contained 4 bases not matched to a gene. The CDR3 extends over 15 amino acids. CDR1 and CDR2 (germline): SGDLS, YYNGEE. This clone showed up just once. Its antigen remains unidentified. Generated by immunoSEQ multiplex PCR, the TCRdb table keeps only in-frame clones and is missing some. The sample lists about 77,000 clones; approximately 89% were seen once. The source of this sequence is an adult with an advanced solid tumor such as melanoma, head and neck, liver or kidney cancer. The rearrangement uses TRBV9 and TRBJ2-1; 11 nucleotides match TRBD2. The sequencing used CD4+ or CD8+ T cells sorted from blood, collected in a trial of the OX40 agonist ivuxolimab. Written as DNA, the CDR3 is TGTGCCAGCAGCTCCGGGACTAGCGGTTACAATGAGCAGTTCTTC. It codes for CASSSGTSGYNEQFF.